One and the same sample provided the 28 T cell receptor beta chains below, sequenced in a study of memory CD4+ T cells and cytomegalovirus serostatus. The method was immunoSEQ multiplex PCR; TCRdb's version includes in-frame clones alone and lacks a portion of them. The sample yields about 75,000 clones, roughly 80% seen once. Single viable CD3+CD4+CD8-CD45RO+ cells were sorted as the memory CD4+ T cells. The sample consisted of memory CD4+ T cells from blood. The receptors were gathered from an adult in good health and CMV-seropositive.

The rearrangement joins TRBV30 to TRBJ2-7; D is uncertain. From germline, CDR1 is GTSNPN and CDR2 SVGIG (reference sequence). The CDR3 extends over 14 amino acids. Trimming cost V 5 bases and J 0 bases, with 14 bases left between them. CDR3 residues: CAWAEGGPSYEQYV. CDR3 nucleotide sequence: TGTGCCTGGGCCGAAGGCGGACCCTCCTACGAGCAGTACGTC.

This clone was picked up a small number of times. The rearrangement links TRBV29-1 to TRBJ1-1, with 7 bases matching TRBD1. V gave up 2 bases and J gave up 4 bases; unmatched junction bases: 1. The CDR3 covers 12 residues. From germline, CDR1 is SQVTM and CDR2 ANQGSEA. The DNA of the CDR3 is TGCAGCGTTGAACAGGGGGGCACTGAAGCTTTCTTT. This sequence encodes CSVEQGGTEAFF.

In this sample, this clone turned up once. This sequence joins TRBV29-1 and TRBJ2-3; 10 bases fit TRBD2. The CDR3 is 13 residues long. The germline V gene encodes CDR1 SQVTM and CDR2 ANQGSEA. Trimming took 6 bases from V and 5 from J; bases not matched to a gene: 5. The CDR3, as DNA: TGCAGCGTAGCGGGGGGGCCAGGAGATACGCAGTATTTT. Its protein product is CSVAGGPGDTQYF.

The chain is built from TRBV19 and TRBJ1-5; D may be TRBD1 (6 bases). The germline V gene has CDR1 LNHDA and CDR2 SQIVND (reference sequence). V was shortened by 5 bases and J by 5 bases, with 13 bases between the two germline ends. The CDR3 consists of 14 residues. The CDR3 sequence: CASSPRGGYQPQHF. CDR3 nucleotide sequence: TGTGCCAGTAGTCCCAGGGGAGGGTATCAGCCCCAGCATTTT.

The chain employs TRBV29-1 and TRBJ2-1; D tentatively fits TRBD1 or TRBD2 (7 bases each). V was pared by 0 bases and J by 6 bases, with 24 bases between. In germline, CDR1 is SQVTM, CDR2 ANQGSEA. This CDR3 comprises 18 residues. The CDR3 DNA reads as TGCAGCGTTGAAGATGTCGCGCGGGGGACAGTAAAACCCAATGAGCAGTTCTTC. It translates to CSVEDVARGTVKPNEQFF.

J is TRBJ2-3 and V is TRBV30, with D perhaps assigned TRBD1 or TRBD2 (5 bases each). Germline lookup yields CDR1 GTSNPN and CDR2 SVGIG (reference sequence). V lost 2 bases and J lost 5, with 11 bases in between. The CDR3 extends over 13 amino acids. The CDR3 DNA is TGTGCCTGGAGTCTTGCTGGGGGAGATACGCAGTATTTT. It encodes CAWSLAGGDTQYF.

The chain is built from TRBV25-1 and TRBJ1-4; D unclear. V gave up 8 bases and J gave up 6 bases, with 19 bases separating them. Per the germline V gene, CDR1 is MGHDK and CDR2 is SYGVNS. There are 15 residues in the CDR3. CDR3 amino acids: CASRTKGYPDEKLFF. Here the CDR3 DNA reads TGTGCCAGCCGGACCAAAGGGTATCCTGATGAAAAACTGTTTTTT. The full variable domain, completed using reference TRBV25-1 and TRBJ1-4, is EADIYQTPRYLVIGTGKKITLECSQTMGHDKMYWYQQDPGMELHLIHYSYGVNSTEKGDLSSESTVSRIRTEHFPLTLESARPSHTSQYLCASRTKGYPDEKLFFGSGTQLSVL.

The chain has TRBV19 and TRBJ1-5; no definite D call. CDR3 size: 14 residues. Germline V lookup: CDR1 LNHDA, CDR2 SQIVND (reference sequence). V was shortened by 7 bases and J by 4 bases, with 14 bases between the two germline ends. The CDR3 here is CASNPGELNQPQHF. The CDR3 DNA reads as TGTGCCAGTAATCCTGGCGAGCTAAATCAGCCCCAGCATTTT.

V usage is TRBV6-7 and J usage is TRBJ2-7, with 10 nucleotides matching TRBD1. Being an ORF, TRBV6-7 has a function that is uncertain. The CDR3 has 16 amino acids. V was clipped by 6 bases and J by 5 bases; unmatched bases: 13. CDR3 coding DNA: TGTGCCAGCAGCACCGCGGGACAGGGGAAATGCCACGAGCAGTACGTC. Protein sequence: CASSTAGQGKCHEQYV.

The rearrangement uses TRBV5-4 and TRBJ2-3, with 8 bases lining up with TRBD2. V shed 0 bases, J shed 4 bases, and the junction held 7 bases outside the gene matches. There are 16 residues in the CDR3. CDR1 SGHNT and CDR2 YYREEE come from the germline V gene (reference sequence). DNA for the CDR3: TGTGCCAGCAGCTTGGCGCGGGGGGCGGAAGCAGATACGCAGTATTTT. It specifies CASSLARGAEADTQYF.

This sequence joins TRBV19 and TRBJ2-7; 8 positions match TRBD1. The trim removed 7 bases at V and 4 bases at J, leaving 3 bases unmatched. Germline V gene data show CDR1 as LNHDA and CDR2 as SQIVND (reference sequence). The CDR3 length is 12 residues. The CDR3 region is CASNDRGYEQYF. The CDR3, as DNA: TGTGCCAGTAATGACAGGGGATACGAGCAGTACTTC.

This clone was seen once. The chain employs TRBV10-2 and TRBJ1-1; tentatively, D is TRBD1 (5 bases). Germline V gives CDR1 WSHSY, CDR2 SAAADI. Trimming removed 5 bases from V and 3 bases from J, with 22 bases in between. The CDR3 extends over 17 amino acids. CDR3 sequence (DNA): TGCGCCAGCAGTCTCTATGCCCCGCCCTTGGGGGACACTGAAGCTTTCTTT. This gives the protein CASSLYAPPLGDTEAFF.

The rearrangement joins TRBV5-4 to TRBJ1-3; no clear D. Trimming removed 4 bases from V and 0 bases from J, with 5 bases in between. Germline V gives CDR1 SGHNT, CDR2 YYREEE (reference sequence). CDR3 length: 13 residues. The CDR3 sequence is CASSQNSGNTIYF. The CDR3 DNA reads TGTGCCAGCAGCCAGAACTCTGGAAACACCATATATTTT.

The chain links TRBV6-5 to TRBJ1-5; no clear D gene. The germline CDR1 and CDR2 sequences are MNHEY and SVGAGI. Trimming shortened V by 0 bases and J by 4 bases, and 10 bases separated the two germline ends. CDR3 length: 15 amino acids. DNA of the CDR3: TGTGCCAGCAGTTACTCGAACCGACCAAATCAGCCCCAGCATTTT. Protein product: CASSYSNRPNQPQHF.

The V and J genes are TRBV18 and TRBJ1-4; the D is unclear. V gave up 2 bases and J gave up 0 bases, with 16 bases separating them. The CDR3 spans 18 residues. Germline V lookup: CDR1 KGHSH, CDR2 LQKENI. The CDR3 loop is CASSPNSNTAATNEKLFF. CDR3 nucleotides: TGTGCCAGCTCACCAAACTCGAACACGGCCGCAACTAATGAAAAACTGTTTTTT.

This clone was seen a single time. The chain employs TRBV19 and TRBJ1-2; 8 positions match TRBD1. There are 13 residues in the CDR3. V was clipped by 10 bases and J by 2 bases; unmatched bases: 6. The germline CDR1 and CDR2 sequences are LNHDA and SQIVND (reference sequence). For the CDR3, the DNA is TGTGCCACCACGGACAGGGTGAACTATGGCTACACCTTC. It is translated as CATTDRVNYGYTF.

This clone is medium-sized in the sample. The chain links TRBV18 to TRBJ1-5; D not certain. V lost 2 bases and J 4 bases, leaving 6 bases between the germline ends. The germline gives CDR1 KGHSH, CDR2 LQKENI. CDR3 length: 13 amino acids. The chain's CDR3 is CASSPDWNQPQHF. In DNA, the CDR3 is TGTGCCAGCTCACCAGACTGGAATCAGCCCCAGCATTTT.

This chain uses TRBV5-1 with TRBJ2-3; TRBD2 aligns across 10 bases. Germline loops: CDR1 SGHRS, CDR2 YFSETQ. The trim removed 5 bases at V and 3 bases at J, leaving 9 bases unmatched. CDR3 length: 16 amino acids. The CDR3 region is CASSLSTSGTTDTQYF. For the CDR3, the DNA is TGCGCCAGCAGTCTGTCCACTAGCGGGACTACAGATACGCAGTATTTT.

The chain joins TRBV7-2 to TRBJ1-1; D uncertain. This CDR3 has 13 amino acids. The germline gives CDR1 SGHTA, CDR2 FQGNSA. Trimming took 5 bases from V and 2 from J, leaving 9 bases between them. Written as DNA, the CDR3 is TGTGCCAGCAGCCGGAGTTACAACACTGAAGCTTTCTTT. Translating gives CASSRSYNTEAFF.

The genes are TRBV23-1 and TRBJ2-7; 12 bases align to TRBD1. TRBV23-1 is classed as an ORF, of uncertain function. The V gene end was trimmed by 7 bases and the J gene end by 6 bases; junction bases not matched to a gene: 10. The CDR3 loop spans 15 amino acids. The chain's CDR3 is CASNTGGQGACEQYF. In DNA form, the CDR3 reads TGCGCCAGCAATACGGGGGGACAGGGGGCATGCGAGCAGTACTTC.

The J gene is TRBJ2-3, the V gene TRBV5-1; D may match TRBD1 or TRBD2 (5 bases each). Germline V gene data show CDR1 as SGHRS and CDR2 as YFSETQ. The CDR3 totals 16 residues. The V end was cut by 6 bases, the J end by 2 bases, with 19 bases between. The CDR3 nucleotides are TGCGCCAGCAAACTTAGTGTCGGGGCCAACACAGATACGCAGTATTTT. It codes for CASKLSVGANTDTQYF.

The chain carries TRBV21-1 and TRBJ2-7; the table calls TRBD1, which could not be checked here. TRBV21-1 is listed as a pseudogene. This CDR3 has 18 amino acids. Written as DNA, the CDR3 is TGTGCCAGCAGCGCTCGACAGGGGGCGAGGGGTAGCTCCTACGAGCAGTACGTC. Translating gives CASSARQGARGSSYEQYV.

The J gene is TRBJ1-2, the V gene TRBV29-1; D might be TRBD1 (6 bases). The CDR3 has 15 amino acids. Trimming took 6 bases from V and 3 from J, leaving 20 bases between them. Germline assignment: CDR1 SQVTM and CDR2 ANQGSEA. CDR3 bases: TGCAGCGTAACTAACTCTTTTGGGGGCGACTATGGCTACACCTTC. Its protein is CSVTNSFGGDYGYTF.

The genes are TRBV5-1 and TRBJ2-3; 10 nucleotides align to TRBD1. The CDR3 has 14 residues. The V gene end was trimmed by 3 bases and the J gene end by 3 bases; junction bases not matched to a gene: 1. Germline lookup yields CDR1 SGHRS and CDR2 YFSETQ. Written as DNA, the CDR3 is TGCGCCAGCAGCTGGACAGGGGGAACAGATACGCAGTATTTT. It translates to CASSWTGGTDTQYF.

This clone was observed once. The rearrangement links TRBV7-9 to TRBJ1-1; D uncertain. The CDR3 sequence is 13 residues long. Trimming stripped 1 base from V and 8 bases from J, with 11 bases between. The germline gives CDR1 SEHNR, CDR2 FQNEAQ (reference sequence). DNA for the CDR3: TGTGCCAGCAGCTTAGTAGACCGACGGGAAGCTTTCTTT. Translated, it gives CASSLVDRREAFF. Based on the CDR3 plus reference TRBV7-9 and TRBJ1-1, the full variable domain is DTGVSQNPRHKITKRGQNVTFRCDPISEHNRLYWYRQTLGQGPEFLTYFQNEAQLEKSRLLSDRFSAERPKGSFSTLEIQRTEQGDSAMYLCASSLVDRREAFFGQGTRLTVV.

V gene TRBV6-1 combines with J gene TRBJ1-1; tentative D call: TRBD1 (5 bases). This CDR3 contains 15 residues. Germline CDR1 reads MNHNS; CDR2 reads SASEGT. V lost 6 bases, J lost 6 bases, and 20 bases lay in between. The CDR3 spells CASSRDRGGRAEAFF. CDR3 nucleotide sequence: TGTGCCAGCAGCCGGGACCGCGGGGGACGCGCTGAAGCTTTCTTT.

This clone was picked up a small number of times. The genes are TRBV10-3 and TRBJ1-4; no definite D call. The ends were cut back, 10 bases at V and 1 base at J, with 10 bases in the middle. Germline V gene data show CDR1 as ENHRY and CDR2 as SYGVKD. CDR3 length: 13 amino acids. The CDR3 DNA reads TGTGCCACCCGCCAAGAAACTAATGAAAAACTGTTTTTT. It is translated as CATRQETNEKLFF.

The gene calls are TRBV5-1 and TRBJ2-3; TRBD1 or TRBD2 may be the D gene (5 bases each). Germline CDR1 SGHRS, CDR2 YFSETQ. This CDR3 contains 15 residues. V was trimmed by 4 bases and J by 4 bases, leaving 16 bases between them. DNA for the CDR3: TGCGCCAGCAGCCCGGTGGGGGACCAACCAGATACGCAGTATTTT. It yields the protein CASSPVGDQPDTQYF. Full variable domain (rest looked up from reference TRBV5-1 and TRBJ2-3): KAGVTQTPRYLIKTRGQQVTLSCSPISGHRSVSWYQQTPGQGLQFLFEYFSETQRNKGNFPGRFSGRQFSNSRSEMNVSTLELGDSALYLCASSPVGDQPDTQYFGPGTRLTVL.